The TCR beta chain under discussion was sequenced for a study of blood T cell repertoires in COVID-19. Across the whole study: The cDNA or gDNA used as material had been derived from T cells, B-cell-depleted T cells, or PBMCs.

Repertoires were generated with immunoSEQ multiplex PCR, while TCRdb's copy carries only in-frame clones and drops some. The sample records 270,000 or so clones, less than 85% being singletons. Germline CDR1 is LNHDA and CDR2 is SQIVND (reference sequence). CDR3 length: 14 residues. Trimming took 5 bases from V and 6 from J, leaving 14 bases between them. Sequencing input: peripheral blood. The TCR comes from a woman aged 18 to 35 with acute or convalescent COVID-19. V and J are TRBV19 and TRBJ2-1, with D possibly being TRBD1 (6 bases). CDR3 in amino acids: CASSDATGPNEQFF. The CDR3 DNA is TGTGCCAGTAGTGACGCGACAGGCCCCAATGAGCAGTTCTTC.